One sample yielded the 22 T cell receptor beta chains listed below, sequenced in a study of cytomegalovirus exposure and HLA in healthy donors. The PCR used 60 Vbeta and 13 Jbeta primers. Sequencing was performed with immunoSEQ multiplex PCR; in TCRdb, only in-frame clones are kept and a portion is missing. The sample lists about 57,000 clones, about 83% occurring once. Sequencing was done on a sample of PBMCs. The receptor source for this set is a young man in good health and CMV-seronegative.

CDR3 bases: TGCGCCAGCAGCCTTGGACTCGAGCAGTACTTC. Translated: CASSLGLEQYF. J is TRBJ2-7 and V is TRBV10-2; possibly TRBD2 for D (5 bases). Trimming pared 6 bases from V and 6 bases from J, leaving 9 bases between. Germline V gives CDR1 WSHSY, CDR2 SAAADI. This CDR3 comprises 11 residues.

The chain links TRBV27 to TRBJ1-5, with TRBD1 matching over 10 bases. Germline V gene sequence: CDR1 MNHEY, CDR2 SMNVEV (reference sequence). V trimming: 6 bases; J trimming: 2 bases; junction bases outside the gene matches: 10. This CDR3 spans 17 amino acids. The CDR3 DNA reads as TGTGCCAGCAGGCCACCGGGACAGGGGATCGGCAATCAGCCCCAGCATTTT. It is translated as CASRPPGQGIGNQPQHF.

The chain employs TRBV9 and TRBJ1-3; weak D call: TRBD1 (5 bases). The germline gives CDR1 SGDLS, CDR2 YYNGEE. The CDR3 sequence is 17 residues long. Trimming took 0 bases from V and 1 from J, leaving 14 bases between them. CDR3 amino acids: CASSVVRGGISGNTIYF. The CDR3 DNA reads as TGTGCCAGCAGCGTAGTACGGGGGGGGATTTCTGGAAACACCATATATTTT.

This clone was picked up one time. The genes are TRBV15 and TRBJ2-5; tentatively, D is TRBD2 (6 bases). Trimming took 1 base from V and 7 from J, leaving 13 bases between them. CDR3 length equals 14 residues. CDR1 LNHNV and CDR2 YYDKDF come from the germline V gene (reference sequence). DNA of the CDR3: TGTGCCACCAGCAGAGGCAGGGTGGGAGGGACCCAGTACTTC. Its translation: CATSRGRVGGTQYF.

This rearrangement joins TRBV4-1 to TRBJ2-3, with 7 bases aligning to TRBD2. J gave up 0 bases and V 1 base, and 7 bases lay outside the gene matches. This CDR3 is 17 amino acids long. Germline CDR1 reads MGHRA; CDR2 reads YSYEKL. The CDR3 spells CASSQVLAARSTDTQYF. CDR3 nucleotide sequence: TGCGCCAGCAGCCAAGTCCTAGCGGCCCGTAGCACAGATACGCAGTATTTT.

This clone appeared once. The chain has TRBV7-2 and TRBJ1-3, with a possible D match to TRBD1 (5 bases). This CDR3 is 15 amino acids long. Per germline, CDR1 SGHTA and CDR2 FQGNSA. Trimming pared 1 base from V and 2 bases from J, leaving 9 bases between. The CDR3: CASSLDPGPGNTIYF. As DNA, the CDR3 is TGTGCCAGCAGCTTAGACCCAGGGCCTGGAAACACCATATATTTT.

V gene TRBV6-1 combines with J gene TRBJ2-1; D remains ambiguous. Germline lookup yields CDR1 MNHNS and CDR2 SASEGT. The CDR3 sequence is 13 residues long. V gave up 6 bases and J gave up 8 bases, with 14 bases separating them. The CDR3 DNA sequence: TGTGCCAGCAGCCCGGTGATAAGCGATGAGCAGTTCTTC. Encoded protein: CASSPVISDEQFF.

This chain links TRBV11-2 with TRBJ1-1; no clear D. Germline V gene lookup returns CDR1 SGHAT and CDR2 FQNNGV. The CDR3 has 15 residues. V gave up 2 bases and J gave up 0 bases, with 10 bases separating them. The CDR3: CASSLLAGLNTEAFF. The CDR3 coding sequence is TGTGCCAGCAGCTTACTGGCAGGTTTGAACACTGAAGCTTTCTTT.

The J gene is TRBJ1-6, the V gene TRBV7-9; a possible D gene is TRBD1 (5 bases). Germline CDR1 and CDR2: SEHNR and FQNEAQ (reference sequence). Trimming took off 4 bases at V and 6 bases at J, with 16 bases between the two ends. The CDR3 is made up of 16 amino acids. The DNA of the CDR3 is TGTGCCAGCAGCTCACTAGCAGGGCTCCTTAATTCACCCCTCCACTTT. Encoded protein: CASSSLAGLLNSPLHF.

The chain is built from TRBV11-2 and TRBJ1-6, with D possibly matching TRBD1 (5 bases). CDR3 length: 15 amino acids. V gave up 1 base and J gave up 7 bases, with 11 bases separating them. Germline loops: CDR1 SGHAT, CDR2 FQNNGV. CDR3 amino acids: CASSLATALNSPLHF. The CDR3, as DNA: TGTGCCAGCAGCTTAGCGACAGCATTGAATTCACCCCTCCACTTT.

The CDR3 coding sequence is TGCGCCAGCAGCCAACGACTAGCGGGAGTGGTGATTAATGAGCAGTTCTTC. It codes for CASSQRLAGVVINEQFF. V and J are TRBV4-3 and TRBJ2-1; TRBD2 agrees at 12 bases. V lost 2 bases and J lost 7; bases outside the gene matches: 9. The germline V gene has CDR1 LGHNA and CDR2 YSLEER. The CDR3 has 17 residues.

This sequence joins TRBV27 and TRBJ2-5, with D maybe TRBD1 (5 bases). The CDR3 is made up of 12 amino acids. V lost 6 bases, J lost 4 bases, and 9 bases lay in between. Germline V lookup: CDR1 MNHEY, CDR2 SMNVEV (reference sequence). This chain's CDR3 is CASRRQGETQYF. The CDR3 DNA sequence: TGTGCCAGCAGGCGGCAGGGAGAGACCCAGTACTTC.

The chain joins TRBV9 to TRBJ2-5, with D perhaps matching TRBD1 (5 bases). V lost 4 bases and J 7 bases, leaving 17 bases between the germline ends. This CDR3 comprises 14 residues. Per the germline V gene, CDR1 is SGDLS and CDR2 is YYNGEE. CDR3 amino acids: CASSIGTAQGTQYF. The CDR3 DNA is TGTGCCAGCAGCATAGGCACAGCCCAGGGGACCCAGTACTTC.

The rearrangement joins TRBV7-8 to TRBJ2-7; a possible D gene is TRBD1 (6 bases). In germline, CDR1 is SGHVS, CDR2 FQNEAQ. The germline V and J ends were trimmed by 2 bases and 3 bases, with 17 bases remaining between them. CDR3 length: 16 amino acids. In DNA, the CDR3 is TGTGCCAGCAGCTTACCAAGTCCTGGACAGCTCTACGAGCAGTACTTC. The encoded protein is CASSLPSPGQLYEQYF.

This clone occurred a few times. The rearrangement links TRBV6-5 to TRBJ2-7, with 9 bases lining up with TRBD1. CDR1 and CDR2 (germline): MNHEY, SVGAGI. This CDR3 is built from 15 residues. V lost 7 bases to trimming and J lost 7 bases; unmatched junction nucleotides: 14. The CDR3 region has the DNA TGTGCCAGCACTTCACCCGGGACAGGGAAAAGGGAGCAGTACTTC. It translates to CASTSPGTGKREQYF.

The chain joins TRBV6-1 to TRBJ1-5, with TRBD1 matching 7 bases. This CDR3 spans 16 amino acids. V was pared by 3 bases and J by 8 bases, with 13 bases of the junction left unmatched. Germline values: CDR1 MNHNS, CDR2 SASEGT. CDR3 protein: CASSEYLGTDEEPQHF. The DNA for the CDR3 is TGTGCCAGCAGTGAGTATCTCGGGACAGACGAGGAGCCCCAGCATTTT.

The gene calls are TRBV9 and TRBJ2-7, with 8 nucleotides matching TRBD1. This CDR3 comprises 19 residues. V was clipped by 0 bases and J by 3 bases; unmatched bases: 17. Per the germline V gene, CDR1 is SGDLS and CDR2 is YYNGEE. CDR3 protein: CASSVGTPVTGARDYEQYF. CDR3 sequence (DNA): TGTGCCAGCAGCGTAGGCACCCCAGTGACAGGGGCCCGAGACTACGAGCAGTACTTC.

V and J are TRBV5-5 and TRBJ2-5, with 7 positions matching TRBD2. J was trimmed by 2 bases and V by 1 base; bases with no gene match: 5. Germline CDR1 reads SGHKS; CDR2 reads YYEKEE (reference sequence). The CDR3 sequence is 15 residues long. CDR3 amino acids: CASSLRLADQETQYF. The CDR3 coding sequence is TGTGCCAGCAGCTTGCGTCTAGCGGATCAAGAGACCCAGTACTTC. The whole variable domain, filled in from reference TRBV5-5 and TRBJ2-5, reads DAGVTQSPTHLIKTRGQQVTLRCSPISGHKSVSWYQQVLGQGPQFIFQYYEKEERGRGNFPDRFSARQFPNYSSELNVNALLLGDSALYLCASSLRLADQETQYFGPGTRLLVL.

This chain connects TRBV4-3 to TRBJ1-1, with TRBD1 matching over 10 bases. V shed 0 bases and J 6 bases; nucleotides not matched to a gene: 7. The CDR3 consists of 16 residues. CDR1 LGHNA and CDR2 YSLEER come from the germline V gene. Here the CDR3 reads CASSQDGTGEGAEAFF. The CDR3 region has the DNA TGCGCCAGCAGCCAAGACGGGACAGGGGAGGGTGCTGAAGCTTTCTTT.

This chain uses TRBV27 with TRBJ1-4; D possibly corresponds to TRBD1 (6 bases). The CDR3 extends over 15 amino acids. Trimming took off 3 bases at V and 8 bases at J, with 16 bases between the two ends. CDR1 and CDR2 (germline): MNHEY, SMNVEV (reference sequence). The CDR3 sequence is CASSFLGTQGEKLFF. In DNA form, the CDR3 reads TGTGCCAGCAGTTTCCTCGGGACCCAGGGGGAAAAACTGTTTTTT.

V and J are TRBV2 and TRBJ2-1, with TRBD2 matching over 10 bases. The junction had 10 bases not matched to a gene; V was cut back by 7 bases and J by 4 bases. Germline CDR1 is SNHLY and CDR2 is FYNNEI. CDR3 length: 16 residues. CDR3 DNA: TGTGCCAGCAAGGGTGGTAGCGGGGGGTATTACAATGAGCAGTTCTTC. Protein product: CASKGGSGGYYNEQFF.

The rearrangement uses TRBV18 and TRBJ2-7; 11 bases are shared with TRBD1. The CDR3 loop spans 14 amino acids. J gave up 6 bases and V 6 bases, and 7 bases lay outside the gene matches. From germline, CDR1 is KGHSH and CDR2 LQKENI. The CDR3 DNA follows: TGTGCCAGCTCCCCGGACAGGGGGCGGTTCGAGCAGTACTTC. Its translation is CASSPDRGRFEQYF.